This T cell receptor (beta chain) was sequenced during a study of early T cells in non-severe SARS-CoV-2 infection. General study results and limits: VDJdb matching skewed toward anti-spike CD8 responses, missing private and CD4 specificities.

TCRdb called the 5' RACE reads again in MiXCR, with one record for every CDR3 protein. Here the sample spans some 82,000 distinct CDR3 sequences, approximately 6% being singletons. A remark on this clonotype: Antigen specificity is unknown.

This receptor was obtained from an adult who was a healthcare worker with PCR-confirmed SARS-CoV-2 infection or an uninfected control (not recorded which). The sequencing input was whole blood.

The CDR3 region is CASSSQRGDTQYF. CDR3 bases: TGTGCCAGCAGCTCCCAGCGGGGAGATACGCAGTATTTT. The chain combines TRBV5-5 with TRBJ2-3, with TRBD2 matching 7 bases. The CDR3 runs 13 residues. V trimming: 3 bases; J trimming: 5 bases; junction bases outside the gene matches: 3. CDR1 is SGHKS and CDR2 is YYEKEE in the germline V gene (reference sequence).